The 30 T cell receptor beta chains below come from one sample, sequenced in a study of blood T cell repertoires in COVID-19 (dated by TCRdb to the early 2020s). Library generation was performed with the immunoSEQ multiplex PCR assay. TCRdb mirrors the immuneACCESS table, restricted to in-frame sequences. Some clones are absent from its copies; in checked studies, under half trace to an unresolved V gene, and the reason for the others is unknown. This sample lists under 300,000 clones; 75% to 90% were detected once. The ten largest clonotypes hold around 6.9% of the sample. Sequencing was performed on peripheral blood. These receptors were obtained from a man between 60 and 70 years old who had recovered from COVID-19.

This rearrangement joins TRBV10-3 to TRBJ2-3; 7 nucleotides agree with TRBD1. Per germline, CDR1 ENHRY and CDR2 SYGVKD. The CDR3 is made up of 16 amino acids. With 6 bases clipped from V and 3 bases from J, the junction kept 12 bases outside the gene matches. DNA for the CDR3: TGTGCCATCAGACCTTACAGGGGACGGGAAACAGATACGCAGTATTTT. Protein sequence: CAIRPYRGRETDTQYF.

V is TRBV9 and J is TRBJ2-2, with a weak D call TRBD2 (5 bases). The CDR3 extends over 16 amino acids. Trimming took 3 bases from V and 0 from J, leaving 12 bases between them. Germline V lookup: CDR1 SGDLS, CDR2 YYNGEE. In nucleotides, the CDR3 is TGTGCCAGCAGCGATGAACTAGAGCCGAACACCGGGGAGCTGTTTTTT. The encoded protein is CASSDELEPNTGELFF.

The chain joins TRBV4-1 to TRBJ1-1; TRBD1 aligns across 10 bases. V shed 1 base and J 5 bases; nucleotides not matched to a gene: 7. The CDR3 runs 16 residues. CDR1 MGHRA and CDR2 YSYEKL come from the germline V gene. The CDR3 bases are TGCGCCAGCAGCCAAGGACAGGGGGCGGCGGGGACTGAAGCTTTCTTT. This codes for CASSQGQGAAGTEAFF.

The CDR3 protein is CASSLATAWGGTF. The CDR3, as DNA: TGTGCCAGCAGCTTAGCCACAGCATGGGGGGGCACCTTC. The V call is TRBV7-2, the J call TRBJ1-2, with D tentatively TRBD1 (5 bases). This CDR3 contains 13 residues. CDR1 is SGHTA, CDR2 FQGNSA, per germline. The V gene lost 0 bases and the J gene lost 13 bases, with 15 bases spanning the gap.

CDR3 coding DNA: TGTGCTAGTGGTTGGGACAGGGGCACTGAAGCTTTCTTT. Its translation is CASGWDRGTEAFF. This rearrangement joins TRBV12-5 to TRBJ1-1; 10 positions agree with TRBD1. Trimming cost V 4 bases and J 4 bases; bases outside gene matches: 0. Per germline, CDR1 LGHNT and CDR2 FRNRAP. This CDR3 contains 13 residues.

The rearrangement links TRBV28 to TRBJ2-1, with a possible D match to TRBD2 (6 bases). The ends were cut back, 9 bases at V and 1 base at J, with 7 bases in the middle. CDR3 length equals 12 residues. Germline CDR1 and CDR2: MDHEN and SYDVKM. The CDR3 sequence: CASRGSYNEQFF. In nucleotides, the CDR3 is TGTGCCAGTCGGGGGTCCTACAATGAGCAGTTCTTC.

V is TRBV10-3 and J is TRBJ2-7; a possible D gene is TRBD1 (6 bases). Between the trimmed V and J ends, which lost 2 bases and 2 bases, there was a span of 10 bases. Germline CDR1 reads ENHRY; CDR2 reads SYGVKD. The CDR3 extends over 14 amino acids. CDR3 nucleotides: TGTGCCATCAGTGAGGGACAGTTTCCCTACGAGCAGTACGTC. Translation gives CAISEGQFPYEQYV.

The CDR3 loop reads CASSEIRGNYGYTF. In nucleotides, the CDR3 is TGTGCCAGCAGCGAAATCAGGGGAAACTATGGCTACACCTTC. This sequence joins TRBV11-2 and TRBJ1-2, with D tentatively TRBD1 (6 bases). Trimming stripped 5 bases from V and 2 bases from J, with 12 bases between. The length of the CDR3 is 14 residues. CDR1 and CDR2 (germline): SGHAT, FQNNGV. Together with reference TRBV11-2 and TRBJ1-2, the CDR3 gives the full variable domain: EAGVAQSPRYKIIEKRQSVAFWCNPISGHATLYWYQQILGQGPKLLIQFQNNGVVDDSQLPKDRFSAERLKGVDSTLKIQPAKLEDSAVYLCASSEIRGNYGYTFGSGTRLTVV.

This CDR3 reads CASSHSGHPYNEQFF. The CDR3 DNA is TGTGCCAGCAGCCACTCGGGACACCCTTACAATGAGCAGTTCTTC. The chain couples TRBV3-1 (or the pseudogene TRBV3-2) to TRBJ2-1, with a possible D match to TRBD1 (6 bases). The germline V gene has CDR1 LGHDT and CDR2 YNNKEL (reference sequence). V lost 3 bases, J lost 4 bases, and 13 bases lay in between. The CDR3 has 15 amino acids.

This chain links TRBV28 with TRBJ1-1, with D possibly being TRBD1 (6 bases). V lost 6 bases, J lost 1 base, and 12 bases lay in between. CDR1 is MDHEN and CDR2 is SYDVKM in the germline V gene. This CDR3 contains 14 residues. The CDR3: CASRPGQRNTEAFF. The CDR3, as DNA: TGTGCCAGCAGGCCTGGACAGCGGAACACTGAAGCTTTCTTT.

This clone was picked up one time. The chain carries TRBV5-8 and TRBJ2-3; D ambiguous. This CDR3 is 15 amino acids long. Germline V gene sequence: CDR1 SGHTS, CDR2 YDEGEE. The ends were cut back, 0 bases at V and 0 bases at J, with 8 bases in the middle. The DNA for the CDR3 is TGTGCCAGCAGCTTGGGGGCCCATAGCACAGATACGCAGTATTTT. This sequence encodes CASSLGAHSTDTQYF.

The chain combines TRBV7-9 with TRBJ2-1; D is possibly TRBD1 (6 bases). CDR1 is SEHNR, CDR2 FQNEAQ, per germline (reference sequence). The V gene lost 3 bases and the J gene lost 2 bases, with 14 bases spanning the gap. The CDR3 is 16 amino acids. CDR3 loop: CASSFTGLYTYNEQFF. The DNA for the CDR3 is TGTGCCAGCAGCTTCACAGGGCTATATACCTACAATGAGCAGTTCTTC.

The CDR3 region is CASSLSSARGVLNEQFF. The CDR3 region has the DNA TGTGCCAGCTCCCTCAGCTCCGCGCGGGGGGTCCTTAATGAGCAGTTCTTC. The rearrangement joins TRBV18 to TRBJ2-1; 8 nucleotides agree with TRBD2. V was pared by 6 bases and J by 7 bases, with 17 bases of the junction left unmatched. The CDR3 covers 17 residues. The germline V gene encodes CDR1 KGHSH and CDR2 LQKENI.

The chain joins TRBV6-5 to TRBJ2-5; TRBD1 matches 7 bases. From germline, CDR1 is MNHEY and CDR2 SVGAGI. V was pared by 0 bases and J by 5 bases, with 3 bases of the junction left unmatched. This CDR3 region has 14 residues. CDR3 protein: CASSYSTRGETQYF. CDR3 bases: TGTGCCAGCAGTTACTCGACCAGGGGGGAGACCCAGTACTTC.

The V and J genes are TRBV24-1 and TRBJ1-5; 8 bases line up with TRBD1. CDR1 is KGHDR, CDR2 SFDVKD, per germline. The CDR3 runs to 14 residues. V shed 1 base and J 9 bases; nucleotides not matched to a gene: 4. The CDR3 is CATSDLTGGGPQHF. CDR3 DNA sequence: TGTGCCACCAGTGATTTAACAGGGGGAGGGCCCCAGCATTTT.

The CDR3 sequence: CASSSEQQNIQYF. The CDR3 nucleotides read TGTGCCAGCTCTAGCGAGCAGCAGAACATTCAGTACTTC. This chain uses TRBV7-9 with TRBJ2-4, with D possibly TRBD2 on 6 matching bases. This CDR3 is built from 13 residues. With 8 bases removed from V and 7 bases from J, the gap between germline ends came to 15 bases. From germline, CDR1 is SEHNR and CDR2 FQNEAQ (reference sequence).

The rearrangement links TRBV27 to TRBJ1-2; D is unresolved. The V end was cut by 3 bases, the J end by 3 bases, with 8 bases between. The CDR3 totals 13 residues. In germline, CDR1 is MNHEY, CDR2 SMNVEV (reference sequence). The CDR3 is CASSLNRYYGYTF. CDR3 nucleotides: TGTGCCAGCAGTTTGAACAGATACTATGGCTACACCTTC.

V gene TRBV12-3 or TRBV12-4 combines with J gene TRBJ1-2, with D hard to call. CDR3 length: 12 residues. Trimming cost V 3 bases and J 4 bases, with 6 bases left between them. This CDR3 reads CASSFGRYGYTF. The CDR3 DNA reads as TGTGCCAGCAGTTTTGGGCGCTATGGCTACACCTTC.

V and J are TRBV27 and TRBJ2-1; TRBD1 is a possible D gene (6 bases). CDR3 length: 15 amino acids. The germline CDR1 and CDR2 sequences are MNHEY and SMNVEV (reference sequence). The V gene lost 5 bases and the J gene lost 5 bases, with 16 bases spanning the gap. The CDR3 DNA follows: TGTGCCAGCAGTGTGGACTGGACAGTTGACAATGAGCAGTTCTTC. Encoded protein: CASSVDWTVDNEQFF.

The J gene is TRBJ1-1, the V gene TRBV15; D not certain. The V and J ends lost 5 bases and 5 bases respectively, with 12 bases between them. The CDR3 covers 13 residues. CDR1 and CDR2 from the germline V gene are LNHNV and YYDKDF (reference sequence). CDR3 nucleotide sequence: TGTGCCACCAGCGGCAACAGTAGAACTGAAGCTTTCTTT. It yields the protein CATSGNSRTEAFF.

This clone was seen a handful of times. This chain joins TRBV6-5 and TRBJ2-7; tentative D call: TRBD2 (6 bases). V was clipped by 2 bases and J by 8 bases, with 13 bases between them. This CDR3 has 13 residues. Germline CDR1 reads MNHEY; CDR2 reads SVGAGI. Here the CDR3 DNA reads TGTGCCAGCAGTTACCCGGCCGCGGGGCAGCAGTACTTC. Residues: CASSYPAAGQQYF.

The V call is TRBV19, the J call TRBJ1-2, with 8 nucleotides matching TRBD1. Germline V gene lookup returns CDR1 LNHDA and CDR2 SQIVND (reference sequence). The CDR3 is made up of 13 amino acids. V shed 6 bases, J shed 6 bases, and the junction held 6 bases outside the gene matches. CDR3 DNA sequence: TGTGCCAGTAGCCAGACAGGGGTAGATGGCTACACCTTC. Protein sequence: CASSQTGVDGYTF.

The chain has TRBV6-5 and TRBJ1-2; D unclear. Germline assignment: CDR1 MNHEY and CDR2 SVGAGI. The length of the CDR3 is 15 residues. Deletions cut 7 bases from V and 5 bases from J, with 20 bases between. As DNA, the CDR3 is TGTGCCAGCACCGAGACCCCGGGGAGGGTTTATGGCTACACCTTC. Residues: CASTETPGRVYGYTF.

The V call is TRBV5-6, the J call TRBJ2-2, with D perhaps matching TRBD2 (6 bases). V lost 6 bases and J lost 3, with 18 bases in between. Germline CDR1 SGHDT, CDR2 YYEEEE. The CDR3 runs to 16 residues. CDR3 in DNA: TGTGCCAGCATCCCTCGGTGGAGGGAGGACACCGGGGAGCTGTTTTTT. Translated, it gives CASIPRWREDTGELFF.

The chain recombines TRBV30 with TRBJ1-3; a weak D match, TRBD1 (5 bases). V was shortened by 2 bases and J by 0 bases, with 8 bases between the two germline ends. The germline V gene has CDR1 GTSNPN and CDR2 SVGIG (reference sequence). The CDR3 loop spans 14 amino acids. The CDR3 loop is CAWSFDSSGNTIYF. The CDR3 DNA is TGTGCCTGGAGTTTTGACAGCTCTGGAAACACCATATATTTT.

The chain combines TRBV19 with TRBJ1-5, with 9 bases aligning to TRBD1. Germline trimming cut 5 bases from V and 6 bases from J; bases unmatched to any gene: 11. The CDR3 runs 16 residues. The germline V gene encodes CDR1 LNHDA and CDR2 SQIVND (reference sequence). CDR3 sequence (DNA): TGTGCCAGTAGTCTACAGGGGGCCGCCGTAAGTCAGCCCCAGCATTTT. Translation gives CASSLQGAAVSQPQHF.

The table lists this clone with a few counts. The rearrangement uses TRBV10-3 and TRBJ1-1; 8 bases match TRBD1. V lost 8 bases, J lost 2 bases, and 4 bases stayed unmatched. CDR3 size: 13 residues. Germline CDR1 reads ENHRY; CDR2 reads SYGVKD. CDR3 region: CAIGDRGNTEAFF. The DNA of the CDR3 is TGTGCCATCGGAGACAGGGGAAACACTGAAGCTTTCTTT.

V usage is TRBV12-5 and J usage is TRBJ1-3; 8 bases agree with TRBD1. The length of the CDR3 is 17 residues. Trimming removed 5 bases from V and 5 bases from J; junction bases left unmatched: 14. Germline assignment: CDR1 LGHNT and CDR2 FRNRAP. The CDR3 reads CASGPLPQGAGRNTIYF. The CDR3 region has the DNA TGTGCTAGTGGTCCCCTCCCTCAGGGGGCCGGAAGAAACACCATATATTTT. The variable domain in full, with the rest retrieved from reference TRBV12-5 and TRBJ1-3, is DARVTQTPRHKVTEMGQEVTMRCQPILGHNTVFWYRQTMMQGLELLAYFRNRAPLDDSGMPKDRFSAEMPDATLATLKIQPSEPRDSAVYFCASGPLPQGAGRNTIYFGEGSWLTVV.

The CDR3 loop is CASSHDYYGYTF. CDR3 sequence (DNA): TGTGCCAGCAGCCACGACTACTATGGCTACACCTTC. The chain recombines TRBV11-2 with TRBJ1-2; D gene ambiguous. The CDR3 totals 12 residues. Germline-derived CDR1 and CDR2 are SGHAT and FQNNGV. V dropped 5 bases and J dropped 3 bases, with 7 bases sitting between them.

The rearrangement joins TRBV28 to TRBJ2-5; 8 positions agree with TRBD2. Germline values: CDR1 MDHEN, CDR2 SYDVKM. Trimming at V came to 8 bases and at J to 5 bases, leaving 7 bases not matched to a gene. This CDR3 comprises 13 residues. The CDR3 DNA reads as TGTGCCAGCTCCGGGGGGGCACGCGAGACCCAGTACTTC. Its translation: CASSGGARETQYF.